Below, 17 T cell receptor beta chains from the same sample are listed, as sequenced in a study of blood T cells in healthy people across ages. Through a sample-barcoded 5' primer and a J-beta primer mix, a second PCR was run for roughly 7 to 12 cycles. TCRdb re-derived calls from the 5' RACE reads in MiXCR, one entry per CDR3 protein. The sample lists about 1.6 million distinct CDR3 sequences, roughly 30% occurring once. Sequencing used blood. These receptors all stem from a woman aged 25 to 39 in good health.

This chain links TRBV2 with TRBJ2-5; 9 nucleotides match TRBD1. The V gene's germline CDR1 is SNHLY and CDR2 FYNNEI. This CDR3 is built from 14 residues. V shed 4 bases and J 4 bases; nucleotides not matched to a gene: 4. This CDR3 is CASSGDRATETQYF. In nucleotides, the CDR3 is TGTGCCAGCAGTGGGGACAGGGCGACAGAGACCCAGTACTTC.

This clonotype was seen more than once but under ten times. The chain links TRBV5-1 to TRBJ1-1, with D hard to call. The CDR3 spans 15 residues. Trimming cost V 0 bases and J 4 bases, with 13 bases left between them. Germline V CDR1 and CDR2: SGHRS, YFSETQ. CDR3 in DNA: TGCGCCAGCAGCTTGGGTTCTGGGCTTATCACTGAAGCTTTCTTT. Protein sequence: CASSLGSGLITEAFF.

This clonotype turned up a few times. This rearrangement joins TRBV11-2 to TRBJ2-7, with D uncertain. V lost 0 bases and J lost 2, with 11 bases in between. Per germline, CDR1 SGHAT and CDR2 FQNNGV. The CDR3 covers 15 residues. The CDR3 DNA reads TGTGCCAGCAGCTTAGATTTTGGCCTAGCCTACGAGCAGTACTTC. Its protein is CASSLDFGLAYEQYF.

This sequence joins TRBV5-5 and TRBJ1-1; D gene uncertain. The V and J ends lost 1 base and 1 base respectively, with 8 bases between them. This CDR3 region has 14 residues. Germline V lookup: CDR1 SGHKS, CDR2 YYEKEE (reference sequence). CDR3 nucleotides: TGTGCCAGCAGCTTGTACGTAGAGAACACTGAAGCTTTCTTT. The encoded protein is CASSLYVENTEAFF.

This clonotype was counted between two and nine times. The chain couples TRBV27 to TRBJ2-1, with a weak D call TRBD2 (6 bases). CDR1 and CDR2 from the germline V gene are MNHEY and SMNVEV (reference sequence). This CDR3 comprises 13 residues. V lost 7 bases and J lost 6, with 13 bases in between. The CDR3 sequence is CASTVPGANEQFF. The CDR3 bases are TGTGCCAGCACTGTGCCGGGAGCCAATGAGCAGTTCTTC.

The chain employs TRBV20-1 and TRBJ1-1; D ambiguous. Germline V gene lookup returns CDR1 DFQATT and CDR2 SNEGSKA (reference sequence). Trimming pared 3 bases from V and 0 bases from J, leaving 11 bases between. The CDR3 runs to 14 residues. CDR3 DNA sequence: TGCAGTGCTAGGAGCAGCCACATGAACACTGAAGCTTTCTTT. Translated: CSARSSHMNTEAFF.

This clonotype was counted only a few times. The V call is TRBV20-1, the J call TRBJ2-3, with D possibly TRBD2 on 6 matching bases. The CDR3 is 16 amino acids. CDR1 and CDR2 from the germline V gene are DFQATT and SNEGSKA (reference sequence). With 5 bases removed from V and 3 bases from J, the gap between germline ends came to 21 bases. Written as DNA, the CDR3 is TGCAGTGCTGGAGGCAGAGGCGGGGTTAAGACAGATACGCAGTATTTT. Translated: CSAGGRGGVKTDTQYF.

This sequence joins TRBV5-1 and TRBJ1-2; 7 nucleotides match TRBD1. The CDR3 has 17 residues. The trim removed 0 bases at V and 2 bases at J, leaving 10 bases unmatched. Germline CDR1 reads SGHRS; CDR2 reads YFSETQ. CDR3 sequence: CASSLGTRTGLNYGYTF. The CDR3 region has the DNA TGCGCCAGCAGCTTGGGGACCCGGACAGGCCTAAACTATGGCTACACCTTC.

This clonotype came up once. V is TRBV20-1 and J is TRBJ1-2, with a tentative D call TRBD1 (6 bases). CDR3 size: 12 residues. Per germline, CDR1 DFQATT and CDR2 SNEGSKA (reference sequence). V lost 6 bases to trimming and J lost 2 bases, with 10 bases between them. CDR3 in amino acids: CSAHTGNYGYTF. Here the CDR3 DNA reads TGCAGTGCGCACACAGGGAACTATGGCTACACCTTC.

The chain joins TRBV20-1 to TRBJ2-3; 7 nucleotides match TRBD2. V was clipped by 2 bases and J by 4 bases; unmatched bases: 6. Germline V gene data show CDR1 as DFQATT and CDR2 as SNEGSKA (reference sequence). CDR3 length: 14 residues. The CDR3 sequence is CSARRFLAADTQYF. DNA for the CDR3: TGCAGTGCTAGAAGGTTCCTAGCGGCAGATACGCAGTATTTT.

The table lists this clonotype with a few counts. The chain uses TRBV7-2 and TRBJ1-2; D gene unclear. V lost 2 bases and J lost 7, with 14 bases in between. The CDR3 contains 14 residues. Per germline, CDR1 SGHTA and CDR2 FQGNSA. The CDR3 DNA follows: TGTGCCAGCAGCTTACTGAGGGTTTCAAGTGGCTACACCTTC. It encodes CASSLLRVSSGYTF.

This clonotype was counted between two and nine times. This sequence joins TRBV28 and TRBJ2-4; the match to TRBD2 covers 7 bases. The germline CDR1 and CDR2 sequences are MDHEN and SYDVKM. This CDR3 has 13 amino acids. J lost 8 bases, V lost 5 bases, and 6 bases had no gene match. CDR3 residues: CASSAHGGYIQYF. CDR3 DNA sequence: TGTGCCAGCAGTGCCCACGGGGGGTACATTCAGTACTTC.

V gene TRBV7-8 combines with J gene TRBJ1-1; tentatively, D is TRBD1 (5 bases). Trimming removed 6 bases at V and 3 bases at J, with 17 bases between. This CDR3 has 15 residues. Germline assignment: CDR1 SGHVS and CDR2 FQNEAQ. CDR3 residues: CASRLTGLQDTEAFF. CDR3 in DNA: TGTGCCAGCAGACTGACGGGGCTTCAGGACACTGAAGCTTTCTTT.

The DNA for the CDR3 is TGCGCCAGCAGTCTCCAGACAGGGGTCCTCGGGGATGAGCAGTTCTTC. Its translation is CASSLQTGVLGDEQFF. The V gene is TRBV4-1, the J gene TRBJ2-1; TRBD1 matches at 8 bases. The junction had 15 bases not matched to a gene; V was cut back by 6 bases and J by 8 bases. The CDR3 extends over 16 amino acids. CDR1 MGHRA and CDR2 YSYEKL come from the germline V gene.

As for this clonotype: Compared with germline, one end of the junction differs, possibly owing to a read error. The J gene is TRBJ2-1, the V gene TRBV24-1; perhaps D is TRBD1 or TRBD2 (5 bases each). In germline, CDR1 is KGHDR, CDR2 SFDVKD. The CDR3 loop spans 14 amino acids. The CDR3 here is CATSDLGDGGELFF. The CDR3 bases are TGTGCCACCAGTGATTTGGGGGACGGTGGGGAGCTGTTCTTC.

The V call is TRBV7-8, the J call TRBJ2-1, with D perhaps matching TRBD2 (6 bases). Trimming removed 1 base from V and 2 bases from J, with 21 bases in between. The CDR3 covers 19 residues. Germline CDR1 reads SGHVS; CDR2 reads FQNEAQ. The CDR3 reads CASSLGGILGGTPYNEQFF. As DNA, the CDR3 is TGTGCCAGCAGCTTAGGTGGGATTCTTGGCGGGACTCCCTACAATGAGCAGTTCTTC.

This chain connects TRBV5-1 to TRBJ2-7, with D perhaps TRBD1 (6 bases). From germline, CDR1 is SGHRS and CDR2 YFSETQ. V was cut by 0 bases and J by 7 bases, with 14 bases left in between. CDR3 size: 14 residues. This CDR3 is CASSLGQAEREQYF. CDR3 DNA sequence: TGCGCCAGCAGCTTGGGACAGGCGGAGAGGGAGCAGTACTTC.